Following are 5 T cell receptor beta chains from one sample sequenced in a study of human T cells and chemical hapten exposure. From the RACE reads, TCRdb called clonotypes with MiXCR, one entry per CDR3 protein. The sample has around 130,000 distinct CDR3 sequences; about 9.4% are singletons. Time point in this sample: healthy volunteer bleed at 2 weeks. Blood, whole and unfractionated, served as the source for total RNA extraction. The sequenced sample consisted of whole blood. These receptors were obtained from a male donor in good health. Some clones in this sample may be carry-over from other donors' samples.

There are many counts of this clonotype. The rearrangement links TRBV2 to TRBJ1-6; D is undetermined. CDR3 size: 15 residues. V lost 3 bases, J lost 7 bases, and 13 bases lay in between. Looked up from germline, CDR1 is SNHLY and CDR2 is FYNNEI. CDR3 residues: CASSEQALLNSPLHF. CDR3 DNA sequence: TGTGCCAGCAGTGAGCAGGCACTTTTGAATTCACCCCTCCACTTT.

The rearrangement joins TRBV7-2 to TRBJ1-1; 7 bases are shared with TRBD1. Unmatched junction bases numbered 10, after V lost 6 bases and J lost 0 bases. Germline CDR1 is SGHTA and CDR2 is FQGNSA. This CDR3 has 16 amino acids. The CDR3 nucleotides read TGTGCCAGCAGTCGACAGGGCGTATCGTTGAACACTGAAGCTTTCTTT. Translated: CASSRQGVSLNTEAFF.

This clonotype has more than one count but fewer than ten. The chain combines TRBV19 with TRBJ2-1, with 7 bases fitting TRBD1. This CDR3 has 15 amino acids. Germline V gene lookup returns CDR1 LNHDA and CDR2 SQIVND (reference sequence). V gave up 6 bases and J gave up 6 bases; unmatched junction bases: 11. The CDR3 DNA follows: TGTGCCAGTAGGCCAGGGGGAAGTGGGGGCAATGAGCAGTTCTTC. This gives the protein CASRPGGSGGNEQFF.

The chain recombines TRBV7-9 with TRBJ2-3, with D maybe TRBD2 (6 bases). Germline lookup yields CDR1 SEHNR and CDR2 FQNEAQ (reference sequence). This CDR3 has 16 amino acids. The V end was cut by 5 bases, the J end by 0 bases, with 15 bases between. CDR3 DNA: TGTGCCAGCAGCCCCCGGGGAGGTCCTAGCACAGATACGCAGTATTTT. Its protein product is CASSPRGGPSTDTQYF.

V gene TRBV7-9 combines with J gene TRBJ2-7; 9 bases agree with TRBD1. CDR3 length: 14 amino acids. Germline assignment: CDR1 SEHNR and CDR2 FQNEAQ (reference sequence). V was clipped by 5 bases and J by 6 bases; unmatched bases: 8. The CDR3 DNA reads as TGTGCCAGCAGCGGCCGGGACAGGGAAGGCGAGCAGTACTTC. This codes for CASSGRDREGEQYF.